These 21 T cell receptor beta chains originate from one sample sequenced in a study of spatial heterogeneity in lung cancer. TCRdb re-analysed the 5' RACE reads in MiXCR, keeping a single row per CDR3 protein. The table has about 9,800 distinct CDR3 sequences, around 6% seen once. Time point indicated: sample taken at primary tumor resection. Antigens of these TCRs are unknown. Findings and caveats of the study: The study found that expanded intratumoral alpha and beta TCR counts tracked tumor mutation counts.

The sample consisted of lung tumor tissue, taken at surgery. Source of these receptors: a male donor with early-stage non-small cell lung cancer.

This clonotype was counted many times. With the library built for alpha chains, this beta chain is off target and its frequency is not meaningful. The V gene is TRBV5-1, the J gene TRBJ2-2; no firm D call. The CDR3 is 11 residues long. The ends were cut back, 4 bases at V and 3 bases at J, with 1 base in the middle. CDR1 is SGHRS, CDR2 YFSETQ, per germline. CDR3 coding DNA: TGCGCCAGCAGCGACACCGGGGAGCTGTTTTTT. It codes for CASSDTGELFF. Full variable domain (missing parts from reference TRBV5-1 and TRBJ2-2): KAGVTQTPRYLIKTRGQQVTLSCSPISGHRSVSWYQQTPGQGLQFLFEYFSETQRNKGNFPGRFSGRQFSNSRSEMNVSTLELGDSALYLCASSDTGELFFGEGSRLTVL.

This clonotype has at least ten counts. This beta chain is a stray read from a library made for alpha chains; its abundance is not meaningful. This chain joins TRBV14 and TRBJ2-5, with 8 nucleotides matching TRBD2. The length of the CDR3 is 17 residues. Germline V CDR1 and CDR2: SGHDN, FVKESK. The trim removed 6 bases at V and 4 bases at J, leaving 16 bases unmatched. This CDR3 is CASSPPRDQRETETQYF. The CDR3 nucleotides read TGTGCCAGCAGTCCCCCTAGGGACCAGCGGGAGACAGAGACCCAGTACTTC.

This clonotype was counted many times. A library prepared for alpha chains yielded this beta chain as an off-target read; its size is of little meaning. The chain joins TRBV6-5 to TRBJ2-2; 7 nucleotides line up with TRBD1. CDR1 MNHEY and CDR2 SVGAGI come from the germline V gene. Trimming at V came to 2 bases and at J to 3 bases, leaving 12 bases not matched to a gene. The CDR3 loop spans 18 amino acids. CDR3 nucleotide sequence: TGTGCCAGCAGTTACAAGGGGGCAGGGGCCGCAGACACCGGGGAGCTGTTTTTT. It yields the protein CASSYKGAGAADTGELFF.

Many counts were recorded for this clonotype. Being off target in a library aimed at alpha chains, this beta chain has a size of little meaning. The CDR3 protein is CASSERGNGYTF. The CDR3 bases are TGTGCCAGCAGTGAAAGAGGGAATGGCTACACCTTC. The rearrangement links TRBV2 to TRBJ1-2; no definite D call. V was trimmed by 2 bases and J by 6 bases, leaving 7 bases between them. This CDR3 is 12 amino acids long. Germline V gives CDR1 SNHLY, CDR2 FYNNEI. The full variable domain, with the rest looked up from reference TRBV2 and TRBJ1-2, is EPEVTQTPSHQVTQMGQEVILRCVPISNHLYFYWYRQILGQKVEFLVSFYNNEISEKSEIFDDQFSVERPDGSNFTLKIRSTKLEDSAMYFCASSERGNGYTFGSGTRLTVV.

Many counts were recorded for this clonotype. This beta chain is an off-target read within a library intended for alpha chains, so its frequency means little. Written as DNA, the CDR3 is TGTGCCACCAGTGACGCCCTACTAGCGGGAGGGTTGGAGACCCAGTACTTC. Translation gives CATSDALLAGGLETQYF. The chain joins TRBV24-1 to TRBJ2-5, with 13 bases aligning to TRBD2. CDR3 size: 17 residues. The junction had 9 bases not matched to a gene; V was cut back by 4 bases and J by 5 bases. The germline gives CDR1 KGHDR, CDR2 SFDVKD.

Concerning this clonotype: For a library built for alpha chains, this beta chain is a stray read; little rests on its size. Here the CDR3 reads CSVEAGDSYGYTF. The CDR3 DNA follows: TGCAGCGTTGAAGCCGGGGACAGCTATGGCTACACCTTC. The rearrangement joins TRBV29-1 to TRBJ1-2, with 7 bases matching TRBD1. This CDR3 spans 13 amino acids. Trimming took 1 base from V and 4 from J; bases not matched to a gene: 3. From germline, CDR1 is SQVTM and CDR2 ANQGSEA. Supplemented by reference TRBV29-1 and TRBJ1-2, the full variable domain reads SAVISQKPSRDICQRGTSLTIQCQVDSQVTMMFWYRQQPGQSLTLIATANQGSEATYESGFVIDKFPISRPNLTFSTLTVSNMSPEDSSIYLCSVEAGDSYGYTFGSGTRLTVV.

This clonotype is labeled as medium-sized (0.01 to 0.1%). This beta chain is a stray sequence in a library constructed for alpha chains; its clone size is not meaningful. The gene calls are TRBV7-6 and TRBJ2-1; 15 positions agree with TRBD2. V lost 5 bases, J lost 10 bases, and 6 bases stayed unmatched. Germline CDR1 reads SGHVS; CDR2 reads FNYEAQ. The CDR3 totals 15 residues. The CDR3 reads CASSPGLAGGKEQFF. In DNA form, the CDR3 reads TGTGCCAGCAGCCCCGGACTAGCGGGAGGGAAAGAGCAGTTCTTC.

At least ten counts were recorded for this clonotype. Since the library was made to target alpha chains, this beta chain is a stray read and its abundance is not meaningful. The V gene is TRBV6-6, the J gene TRBJ1-1; D might be TRBD1 (6 bases). In germline, CDR1 is MNHNY, CDR2 SVGAGI (reference sequence). Trimming took off 7 bases at V and 1 base at J, with 16 bases between the two ends. The CDR3 totals 15 residues. The CDR3 region has the DNA TGTGCCAGCATTATCAGGGGAGAGGGGAACACTGAAGCTTTCTTT. It specifies CASIIRGEGNTEAFF.

This clonotype is medium-sized by share. This beta chain is a stray sequence in a library constructed for alpha chains; its clone size is not meaningful. The chain links TRBV10-2 to TRBJ2-7, with D hard to call. Trimming removed 6 bases at V and 6 bases at J, with 18 bases between. This CDR3 is built from 14 residues. Germline loops: CDR1 WSHSY, CDR2 SAAADI. The CDR3 loop is CASSFLTFFSEQYV. CDR3 sequence (DNA): TGCGCCAGCAGCTTCCTTACCTTCTTTTCCGAGCAGTACGTC.

Relative to its sample, this clonotype is medium-sized. Since the library was made to target alpha chains, this beta chain is a stray read and its abundance is not meaningful. V and J are TRBV7-9 and TRBJ2-5; TRBD2 agrees at 14 bases. V shed 5 bases and J 4 bases; nucleotides not matched to a gene: 21. Germline CDR1 reads SEHNR; CDR2 reads FQNEAQ (reference sequence). The CDR3 runs to 21 residues. CDR3: CASSPDPILGLAGVAVETQYF. The CDR3 coding sequence is TGTGCCAGCAGCCCTGATCCCATTTTGGGACTAGCGGGAGTCGCCGTAGAGACCCAGTACTTC.

In its sample, this clonotype was seen many times. Being off target in a library aimed at alpha chains, this beta chain has a size of little meaning. The rearrangement links TRBV5-1 to TRBJ1-1; D is undetermined. This CDR3 spans 13 amino acids. Deletions cut 7 bases from V and 1 base from J, with 11 bases between. Germline V gene lookup returns CDR1 SGHRS and CDR2 YFSETQ. The CDR3: CASQDNSNTEAFF. DNA for the CDR3: TGCGCCAGCCAAGACAACTCGAACACTGAAGCTTTCTTT.

This clonotype was counted many times. For a library built for alpha chains, this beta chain is a stray read; little rests on its size. The chain couples TRBV5-1 to TRBJ2-3; TRBD1 or TRBD2 may be the D gene (5 bases each). This CDR3 has 13 residues. The germline V and J ends were trimmed by 0 bases and 12 bases, with 14 bases remaining between them. The germline CDR1 and CDR2 sequences are SGHRS and YFSETQ. The DNA of the CDR3 is TGCGCCAGCAGCTTGGCCAGTGGGGGAAGCCAGTATTTT. This gives the protein CASSLASGGSQYF. The full variable domain, rest sourced from reference TRBV5-1 and TRBJ2-3, is KAGVTQTPRYLIKTRGQQVTLSCSPISGHRSVSWYQQTPGQGLQFLFEYFSETQRNKGNFPGRFSGRQFSNSRSEMNVSTLELGDSALYLCASSLASGGSQYFGPGTRLTVL.

This clonotype showed up many times. As an off-target read in a library built for alpha chains, this beta chain has a frequency of little significance. The chain combines TRBV5-4 with TRBJ2-3; 9 bases match TRBD2. CDR1 is SGHNT, CDR2 YYREEE, per germline (reference sequence). Trimming cost V 4 bases and J 0 bases; bases outside gene matches: 9. The CDR3 has 17 residues. In DNA form, the CDR3 reads TGTGCCAGCAGCGAGCTAGCGGGACCTCGAAGCACAGATACGCAGTATTTT. Its translation: CASSELAGPRSTDTQYF.

This clonotype was seen at least ten times. Within a library made for alpha chains, this beta chain is off target, and its count is uninformative. The chain combines TRBV3-1 with TRBJ1-5; TRBD1 matches at 9 bases. This CDR3 contains 15 residues. With V trimmed by 6 bases and J by 2 bases, 5 bases remained unmatched. CDR1 and CDR2 from the germline V gene are LGHDT and YNNKEL (reference sequence). CDR3 loop: CASRSGQGGNQPQHF. The CDR3 region has the DNA TGTGCCAGCAGGTCGGGACAGGGAGGCAATCAGCCCCAGCATTTT.

This clonotype was seen many times. The library was prepared for alpha chains; this beta chain is a stray read, so its frequency means little. The chain combines TRBV18 with TRBJ2-7; D unresolved. The germline gives CDR1 KGHSH, CDR2 LQKENI. The CDR3 consists of 12 residues. The ends were cut back, 2 bases at V and 6 bases at J, with 8 bases in the middle. CDR3 in amino acids: CASSPNRAEQYF. CDR3 nucleotides: TGTGCCAGCTCACCAAATAGGGCCGAGCAGTACTTC. Drawing the rest from reference TRBV18 and TRBJ2-7, the complete variable domain is NAGVMQNPRHLVRRRGQEARLRCSPMKGHSHVYWYRQLPEEGLKFMVYLQKENIIDESGMPKERFSAEFPKEGPSILRIQQVVRGDSAAYFCASSPNRAEQYFGPGTRLTVT.

This clonotype was seen ten or more times. A library made for alpha chains picked up this beta chain off target, so its size means little. Here the CDR3 reads CSASGWREGNEQFF. The CDR3 nucleotides read TGCAGTGCCTCAGGGTGGCGGGAGGGCAATGAGCAGTTCTTC. The chain couples TRBV20-1 to TRBJ2-1; 9 bases are a match to TRBD2. Germline CDR1 DFQATT, CDR2 SNEGSKA (reference sequence). The junction had 9 bases not matched to a gene; V was cut back by 6 bases and J by 6 bases. The CDR3 is made up of 14 amino acids.

This clonotype was recorded at least ten times. In a library made to pick up alpha chains, this beta chain is a stray read with a size that means little. The rearrangement uses TRBV27 and TRBJ2-7; no firm D call. The CDR3 has 14 residues. V gave up 4 bases and J gave up 2 bases, with 12 bases separating them. Germline values: CDR1 MNHEY, CDR2 SMNVEV (reference sequence). This CDR3 is CASSSLWRPYEQYV. The CDR3 DNA is TGTGCCAGCAGTTCTTTATGGCGGCCCTACGAGCAGTACGTC.

This clonotype was picked up many times. This beta chain was picked up by a library intended for alpha chains and is off target, so its count carries little meaning. V and J are TRBV5-1 and TRBJ2-2; D is ambiguous. This CDR3 has 15 residues. Germline values: CDR1 SGHRS, CDR2 YFSETQ. The ends were cut back, 2 bases at V and 7 bases at J, with 15 bases in the middle. The DNA for the CDR3 is TGCGCCAGCAGCTTTAGATTGACCGCAGACGGGGAGCTGTTTTTT. Translation gives CASSFRLTADGELFF.

By share, this clonotype ranks as medium-sized. Because the library targeted alpha chains, this beta chain is an off-target read whose size means little. This rearrangement joins TRBV20-1 to TRBJ2-1, with D perhaps matching TRBD2 (5 bases). V dropped 5 bases and J dropped 8 bases, with 13 bases sitting between them. This CDR3 has 12 residues. Per germline, CDR1 DFQATT and CDR2 SNEGSKA (reference sequence). The CDR3 loop is CSALRTRDEQFF. As DNA, the CDR3 is TGCAGTGCTCTGCGTACGAGGGATGAGCAGTTCTTC.

This clonotype was observed many times. Since it is a stray read in a library aimed at alpha chains, this beta chain has a size that is not meaningful. The chain carries TRBV2 and TRBJ2-3; no reliable D call. CDR1 is SNHLY and CDR2 is FYNNEI in the germline V gene. This CDR3 is 16 amino acids long. V lost 5 bases to trimming and J lost 0 bases, with 15 bases between them. The CDR3 protein is CASSHTAAYSTDTQYF. The CDR3 DNA reads TGTGCCAGCAGTCACACGGCAGCTTATAGCACAGATACGCAGTATTTT.

This clonotype came up many times. Being off target in a library aimed at alpha chains, this beta chain has a size of little meaning. The V and J genes are TRBV20-1 and TRBJ2-1, with 7 bases that match TRBD2. CDR1 is DFQATT, CDR2 SNEGSKA, per germline (reference sequence). CDR3 length: 16 amino acids. V was clipped by 2 bases and J by 8 bases; unmatched bases: 15. CDR3 in DNA: TGCAGTGCTAGAACCCCGGCGGCGGGAGCCAATTATGAGCAGTTCTTC. Translated, it gives CSARTPAAGANYEQFF.